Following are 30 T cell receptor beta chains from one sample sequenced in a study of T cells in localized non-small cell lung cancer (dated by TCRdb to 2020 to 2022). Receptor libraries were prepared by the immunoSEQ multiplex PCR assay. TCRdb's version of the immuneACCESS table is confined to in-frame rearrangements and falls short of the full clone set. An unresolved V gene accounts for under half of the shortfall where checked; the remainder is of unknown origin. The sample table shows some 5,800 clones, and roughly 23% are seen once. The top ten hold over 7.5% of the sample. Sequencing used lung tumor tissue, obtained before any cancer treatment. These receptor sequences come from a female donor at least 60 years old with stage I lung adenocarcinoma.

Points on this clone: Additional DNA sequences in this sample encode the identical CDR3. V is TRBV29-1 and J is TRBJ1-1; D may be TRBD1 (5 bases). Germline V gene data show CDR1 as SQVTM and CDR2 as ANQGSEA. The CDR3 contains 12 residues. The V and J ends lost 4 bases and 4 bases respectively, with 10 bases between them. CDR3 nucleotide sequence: TGCAGCGTTGGGGGACGGTCCACTGAAGCTTTCTTT. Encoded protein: CSVGGRSTEAFF.

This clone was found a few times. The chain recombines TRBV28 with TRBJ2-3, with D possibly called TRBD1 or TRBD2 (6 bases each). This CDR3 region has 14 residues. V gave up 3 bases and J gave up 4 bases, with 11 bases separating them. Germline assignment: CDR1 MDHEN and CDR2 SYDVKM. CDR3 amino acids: CASSFGGSPDTQYF. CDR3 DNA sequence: TGTGCCAGCAGTTTCGGGGGCTCTCCAGATACGCAGTATTTT.

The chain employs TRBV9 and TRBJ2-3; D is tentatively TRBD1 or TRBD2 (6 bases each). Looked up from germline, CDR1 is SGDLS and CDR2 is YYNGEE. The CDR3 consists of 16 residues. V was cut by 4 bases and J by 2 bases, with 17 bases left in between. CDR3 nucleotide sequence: TGTGCCAGCAGCCCCCGGACCGGGGGCAACACAGATACGCAGTATTTT. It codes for CASSPRTGGNTDTQYF. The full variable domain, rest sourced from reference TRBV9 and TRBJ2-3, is DSGVTQTPKHLITATGQRVTLRCSPRSGDLSVYWYQQSLDQGLQFLIQYYNGEERAKGNILERFSAQQFPDLHSELNLSSLELGDSALYFCASSPRTGGNTDTQYFGPGTRLTVL.

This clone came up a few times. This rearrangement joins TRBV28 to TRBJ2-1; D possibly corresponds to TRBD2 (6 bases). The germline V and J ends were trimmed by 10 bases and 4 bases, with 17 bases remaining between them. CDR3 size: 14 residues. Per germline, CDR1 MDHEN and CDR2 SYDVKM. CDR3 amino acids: CAIAEGGTYNEQFF. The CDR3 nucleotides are TGTGCCATTGCGGAGGGCGGGACTTACAATGAGCAGTTCTTC. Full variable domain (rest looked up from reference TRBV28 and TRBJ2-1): DVKVTQSSRYLVKRTGEKVFLECVQDMDHENMFWYRQDPGLGLRLIYFSYDVKMKEKGDIPEGYSVSREKKERFSLILESASTNQTSMYLCAIAEGGTYNEQFFGPGTRLTVL.

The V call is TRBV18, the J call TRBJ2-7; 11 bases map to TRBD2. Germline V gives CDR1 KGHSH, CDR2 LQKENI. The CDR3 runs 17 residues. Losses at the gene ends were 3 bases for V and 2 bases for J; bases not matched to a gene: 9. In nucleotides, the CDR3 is TGTGCCAGCTCACCCGATATACTAGCGGGAGTAACCTACGAGCAGTACTTC. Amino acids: CASSPDILAGVTYEQYF.

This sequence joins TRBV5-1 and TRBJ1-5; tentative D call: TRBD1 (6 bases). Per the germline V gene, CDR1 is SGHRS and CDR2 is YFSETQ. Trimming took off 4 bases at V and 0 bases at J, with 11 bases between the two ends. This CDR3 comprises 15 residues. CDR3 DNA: TGCGCCAGCAGCCTAGGACAGAGTAGCAATCAGCCCCAGCATTTT. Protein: CASSLGQSSNQPQHF.

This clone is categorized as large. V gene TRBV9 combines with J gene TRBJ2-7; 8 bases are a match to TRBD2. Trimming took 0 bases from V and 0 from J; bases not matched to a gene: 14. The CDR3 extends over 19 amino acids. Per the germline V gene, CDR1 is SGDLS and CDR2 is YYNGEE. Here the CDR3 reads CASSVGGVAGLDPSYEQYF. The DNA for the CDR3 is TGTGCCAGCAGCGTAGGAGGGGTAGCGGGACTCGACCCCTCCTACGAGCAGTACTTC.

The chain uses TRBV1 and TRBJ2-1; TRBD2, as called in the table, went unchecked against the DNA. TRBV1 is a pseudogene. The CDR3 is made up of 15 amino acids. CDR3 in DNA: TGCGCCAGCAGCCAAGGCAGGCTAGCTGGAAATGAGCAGTTCTTC. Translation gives CASSQGRLAGNEQFF.

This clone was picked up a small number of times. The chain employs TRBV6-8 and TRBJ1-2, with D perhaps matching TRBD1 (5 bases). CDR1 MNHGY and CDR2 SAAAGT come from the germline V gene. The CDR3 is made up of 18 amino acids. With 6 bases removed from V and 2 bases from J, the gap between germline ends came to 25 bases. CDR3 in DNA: TGTGCCAGCAGGGCGCACCGGGGTACGGGGCCCTCGAACTATGGCTACACCTTC. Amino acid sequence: CASRAHRGTGPSNYGYTF.

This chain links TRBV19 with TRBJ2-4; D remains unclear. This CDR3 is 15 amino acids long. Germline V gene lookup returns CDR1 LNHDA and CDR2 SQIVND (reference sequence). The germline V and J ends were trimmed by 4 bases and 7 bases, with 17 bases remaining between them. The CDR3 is CASSKARASENIQYF. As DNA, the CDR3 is TGTGCCAGTAGTAAGGCACGGGCTTCTGAGAACATTCAGTACTTC.

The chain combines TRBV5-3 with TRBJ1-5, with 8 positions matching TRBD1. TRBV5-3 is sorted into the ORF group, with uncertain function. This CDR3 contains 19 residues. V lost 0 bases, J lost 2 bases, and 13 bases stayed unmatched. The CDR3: CARSLVMGQVDRGNQPQHF. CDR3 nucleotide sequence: TGTGCCAGAAGCTTGGTTATGGGACAGGTCGATAGAGGCAATCAGCCCCAGCATTTT.

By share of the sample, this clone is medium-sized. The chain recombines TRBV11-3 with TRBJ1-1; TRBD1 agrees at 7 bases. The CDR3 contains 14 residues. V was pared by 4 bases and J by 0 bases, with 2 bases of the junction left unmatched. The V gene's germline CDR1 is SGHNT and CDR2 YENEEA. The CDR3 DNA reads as TGTGCCAGCAGCTCGGACAGGATGAACACTGAAGCTTTCTTT. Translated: CASSSDRMNTEAFF.

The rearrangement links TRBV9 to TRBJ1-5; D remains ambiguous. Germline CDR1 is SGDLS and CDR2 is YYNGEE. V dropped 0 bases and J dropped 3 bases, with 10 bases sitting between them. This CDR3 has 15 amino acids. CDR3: CASSVDGRDNQPQHF. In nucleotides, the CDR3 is TGTGCCAGCAGCGTAGACGGGAGGGACAATCAGCCCCAGCATTTT. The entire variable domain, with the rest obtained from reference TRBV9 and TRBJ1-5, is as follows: DSGVTQTPKHLITATGQRVTLRCSPRSGDLSVYWYQQSLDQGLQFLIQYYNGEERAKGNILERFSAQQFPDLHSELNLSSLELGDSALYFCASSVDGRDNQPQHFGDGTRLSIL.

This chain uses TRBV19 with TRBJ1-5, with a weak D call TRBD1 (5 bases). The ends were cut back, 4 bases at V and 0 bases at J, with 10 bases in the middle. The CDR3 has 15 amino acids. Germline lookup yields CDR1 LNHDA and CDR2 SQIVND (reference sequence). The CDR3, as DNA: TGTGCCAGTAGTAGGGGGGGTGATAGCAATCAGCCCCAGCATTTT. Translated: CASSRGGDSNQPQHF.

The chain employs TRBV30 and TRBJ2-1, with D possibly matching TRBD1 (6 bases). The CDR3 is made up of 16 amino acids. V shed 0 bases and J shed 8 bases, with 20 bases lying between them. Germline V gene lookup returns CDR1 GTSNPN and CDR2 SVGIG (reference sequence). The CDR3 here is CAWSVLGGESGDEQFF. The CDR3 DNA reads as TGTGCCTGGAGTGTATTAGGGGGAGAGAGTGGCGATGAGCAGTTCTTC.

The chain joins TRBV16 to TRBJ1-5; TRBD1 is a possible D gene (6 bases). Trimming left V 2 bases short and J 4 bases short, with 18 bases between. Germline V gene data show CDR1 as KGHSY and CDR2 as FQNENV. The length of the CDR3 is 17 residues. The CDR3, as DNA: TGTGCCAGCAGCCAAATGGGAGGGGGATTTTGGAATCAGCCCCAGCATTTT. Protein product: CASSQMGGGFWNQPQHF.

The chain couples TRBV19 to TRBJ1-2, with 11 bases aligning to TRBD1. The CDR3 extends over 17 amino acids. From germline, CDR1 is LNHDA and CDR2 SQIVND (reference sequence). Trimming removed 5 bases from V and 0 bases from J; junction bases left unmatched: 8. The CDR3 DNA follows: TGTGCCAGTAGTCCAGGACAGGGGGCCCTACCTAACTATGGCTACACCTTC. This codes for CASSPGQGALPNYGYTF. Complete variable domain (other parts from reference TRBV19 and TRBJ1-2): DGGITQSPKYLFRKEGQNVTLSCEQNLNHDAMYWYRQDPGQGLRLIYYSQIVNDFQKGDIAEGYSVSREKKESFPLTVTSAQKNPTAFYLCASSPGQGALPNYGYTFGSGTRLTVV.

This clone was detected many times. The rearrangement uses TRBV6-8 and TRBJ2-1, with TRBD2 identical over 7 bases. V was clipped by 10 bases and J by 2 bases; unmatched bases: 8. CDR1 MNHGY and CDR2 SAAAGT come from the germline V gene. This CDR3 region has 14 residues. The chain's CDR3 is CATRLAPPYNEQFF. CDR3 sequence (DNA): TGTGCCACTCGACTAGCCCCGCCCTACAATGAGCAGTTCTTC.

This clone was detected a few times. The CDR3 protein is CASSYKTGVGSYEQYF. The CDR3 DNA reads as TGTGCCAGCAGTTATAAAACAGGGGTAGGATCCTACGAGCAGTACTTC. V gene TRBV6-8 combines with J gene TRBJ2-7, with 7 bases fitting TRBD1. The CDR3 has 16 amino acids. Germline V gives CDR1 MNHGY, CDR2 SAAAGT. The junction had 9 bases not matched to a gene; V was cut back by 3 bases and J by 1 base.

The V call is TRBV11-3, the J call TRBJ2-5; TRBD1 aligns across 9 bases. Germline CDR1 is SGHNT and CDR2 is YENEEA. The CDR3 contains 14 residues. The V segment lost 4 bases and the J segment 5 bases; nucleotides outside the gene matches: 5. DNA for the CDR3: TGTGCCAGCAGCTCGGGACAGGGCTGGGAGACCCAGTACTTC. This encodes CASSSGQGWETQYF.

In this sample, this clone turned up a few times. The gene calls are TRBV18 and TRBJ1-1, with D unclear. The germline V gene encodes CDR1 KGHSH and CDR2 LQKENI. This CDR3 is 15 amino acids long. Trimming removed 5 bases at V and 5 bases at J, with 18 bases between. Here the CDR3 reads CASSDSIGVGTEAFF. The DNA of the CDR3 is TGTGCCAGCTCAGATTCGATCGGGGTGGGGACTGAAGCTTTCTTT.

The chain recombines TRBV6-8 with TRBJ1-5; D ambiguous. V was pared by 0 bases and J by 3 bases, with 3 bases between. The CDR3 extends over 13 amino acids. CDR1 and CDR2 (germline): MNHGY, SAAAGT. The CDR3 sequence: CASSYSANQPQHF. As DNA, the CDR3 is TGTGCCAGCAGTTACTCCGCCAATCAGCCCCAGCATTTT.

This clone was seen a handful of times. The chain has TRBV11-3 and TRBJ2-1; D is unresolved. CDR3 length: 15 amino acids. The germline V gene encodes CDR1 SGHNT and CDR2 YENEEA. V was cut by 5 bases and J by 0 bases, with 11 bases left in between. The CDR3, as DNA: TGTGCCAGCAGCACTGACCACGCCTCCTACAATGAGCAGTTCTTC. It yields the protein CASSTDHASYNEQFF.

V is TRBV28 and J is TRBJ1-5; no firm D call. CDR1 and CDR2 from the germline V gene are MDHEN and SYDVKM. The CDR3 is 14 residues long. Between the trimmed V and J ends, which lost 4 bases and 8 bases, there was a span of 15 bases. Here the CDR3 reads CASSSRTDWEPQHF. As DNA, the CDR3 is TGTGCCAGCAGTTCCAGGACGGACTGGGAGCCCCAGCATTTT. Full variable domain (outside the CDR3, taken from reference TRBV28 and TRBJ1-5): DVKVTQSSRYLVKRTGEKVFLECVQDMDHENMFWYRQDPGLGLRLIYFSYDVKMKEKGDIPEGYSVSREKKERFSLILESASTNQTSMYLCASSSRTDWEPQHFGDGTRLSIL.

Here the CDR3 reads CASRPPSLNEQFF. CDR3 nucleotides: TGTGCCAGCAGACCCCCCAGCCTCAATGAGCAGTTCTTC. The chain joins TRBV28 to TRBJ2-1; D is ambiguous. The CDR3 spans 13 residues. The germline V gene encodes CDR1 MDHEN and CDR2 SYDVKM. With 6 bases removed from V and 6 bases from J, the gap between germline ends came to 12 bases.

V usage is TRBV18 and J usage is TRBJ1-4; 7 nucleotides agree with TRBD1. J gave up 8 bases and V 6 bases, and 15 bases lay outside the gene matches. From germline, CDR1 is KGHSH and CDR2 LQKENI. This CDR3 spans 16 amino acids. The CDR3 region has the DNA TGTGCCAGCTCGTACGACAGGGAGTATGATCAGGAAAAACTGTTTTTT. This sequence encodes CASSYDREYDQEKLFF.

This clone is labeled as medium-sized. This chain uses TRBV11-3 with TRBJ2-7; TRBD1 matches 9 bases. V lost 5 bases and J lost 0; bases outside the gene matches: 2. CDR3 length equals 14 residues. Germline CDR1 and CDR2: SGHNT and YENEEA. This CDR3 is CASSTQGASYEQYF. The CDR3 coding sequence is TGTGCCAGCAGCACACAGGGGGCCTCCTACGAGCAGTACTTC.

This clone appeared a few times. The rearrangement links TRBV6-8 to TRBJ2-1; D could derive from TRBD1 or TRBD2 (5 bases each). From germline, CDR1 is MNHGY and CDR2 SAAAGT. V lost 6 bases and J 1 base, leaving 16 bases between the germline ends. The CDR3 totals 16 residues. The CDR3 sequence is CASRGLEGLSYNEQFF. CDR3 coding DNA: TGTGCCAGCAGGGGTCTTGAGGGGCTGTCCTACAATGAGCAGTTCTTC.

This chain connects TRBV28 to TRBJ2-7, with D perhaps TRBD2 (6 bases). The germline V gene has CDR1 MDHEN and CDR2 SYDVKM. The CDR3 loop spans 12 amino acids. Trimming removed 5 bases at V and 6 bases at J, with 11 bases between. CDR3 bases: TGTGCCAGCAGTCCACTAGCTGGCGAGCAGTACTTC. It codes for CASSPLAGEQYF.

CDR3 in amino acids: CASGWGTQQETQYF. In DNA form, the CDR3 reads TGTGCTAGTGGTTGGGGGACGCAACAAGAGACCCAGTACTTC. This rearrangement joins TRBV12-5 to TRBJ2-5; perhaps D is TRBD1 or TRBD2 (5 bases each). The V end was cut by 4 bases, the J end by 2 bases, with 11 bases between. The CDR3 loop spans 14 amino acids. The germline gives CDR1 LGHNT, CDR2 FRNRAP.